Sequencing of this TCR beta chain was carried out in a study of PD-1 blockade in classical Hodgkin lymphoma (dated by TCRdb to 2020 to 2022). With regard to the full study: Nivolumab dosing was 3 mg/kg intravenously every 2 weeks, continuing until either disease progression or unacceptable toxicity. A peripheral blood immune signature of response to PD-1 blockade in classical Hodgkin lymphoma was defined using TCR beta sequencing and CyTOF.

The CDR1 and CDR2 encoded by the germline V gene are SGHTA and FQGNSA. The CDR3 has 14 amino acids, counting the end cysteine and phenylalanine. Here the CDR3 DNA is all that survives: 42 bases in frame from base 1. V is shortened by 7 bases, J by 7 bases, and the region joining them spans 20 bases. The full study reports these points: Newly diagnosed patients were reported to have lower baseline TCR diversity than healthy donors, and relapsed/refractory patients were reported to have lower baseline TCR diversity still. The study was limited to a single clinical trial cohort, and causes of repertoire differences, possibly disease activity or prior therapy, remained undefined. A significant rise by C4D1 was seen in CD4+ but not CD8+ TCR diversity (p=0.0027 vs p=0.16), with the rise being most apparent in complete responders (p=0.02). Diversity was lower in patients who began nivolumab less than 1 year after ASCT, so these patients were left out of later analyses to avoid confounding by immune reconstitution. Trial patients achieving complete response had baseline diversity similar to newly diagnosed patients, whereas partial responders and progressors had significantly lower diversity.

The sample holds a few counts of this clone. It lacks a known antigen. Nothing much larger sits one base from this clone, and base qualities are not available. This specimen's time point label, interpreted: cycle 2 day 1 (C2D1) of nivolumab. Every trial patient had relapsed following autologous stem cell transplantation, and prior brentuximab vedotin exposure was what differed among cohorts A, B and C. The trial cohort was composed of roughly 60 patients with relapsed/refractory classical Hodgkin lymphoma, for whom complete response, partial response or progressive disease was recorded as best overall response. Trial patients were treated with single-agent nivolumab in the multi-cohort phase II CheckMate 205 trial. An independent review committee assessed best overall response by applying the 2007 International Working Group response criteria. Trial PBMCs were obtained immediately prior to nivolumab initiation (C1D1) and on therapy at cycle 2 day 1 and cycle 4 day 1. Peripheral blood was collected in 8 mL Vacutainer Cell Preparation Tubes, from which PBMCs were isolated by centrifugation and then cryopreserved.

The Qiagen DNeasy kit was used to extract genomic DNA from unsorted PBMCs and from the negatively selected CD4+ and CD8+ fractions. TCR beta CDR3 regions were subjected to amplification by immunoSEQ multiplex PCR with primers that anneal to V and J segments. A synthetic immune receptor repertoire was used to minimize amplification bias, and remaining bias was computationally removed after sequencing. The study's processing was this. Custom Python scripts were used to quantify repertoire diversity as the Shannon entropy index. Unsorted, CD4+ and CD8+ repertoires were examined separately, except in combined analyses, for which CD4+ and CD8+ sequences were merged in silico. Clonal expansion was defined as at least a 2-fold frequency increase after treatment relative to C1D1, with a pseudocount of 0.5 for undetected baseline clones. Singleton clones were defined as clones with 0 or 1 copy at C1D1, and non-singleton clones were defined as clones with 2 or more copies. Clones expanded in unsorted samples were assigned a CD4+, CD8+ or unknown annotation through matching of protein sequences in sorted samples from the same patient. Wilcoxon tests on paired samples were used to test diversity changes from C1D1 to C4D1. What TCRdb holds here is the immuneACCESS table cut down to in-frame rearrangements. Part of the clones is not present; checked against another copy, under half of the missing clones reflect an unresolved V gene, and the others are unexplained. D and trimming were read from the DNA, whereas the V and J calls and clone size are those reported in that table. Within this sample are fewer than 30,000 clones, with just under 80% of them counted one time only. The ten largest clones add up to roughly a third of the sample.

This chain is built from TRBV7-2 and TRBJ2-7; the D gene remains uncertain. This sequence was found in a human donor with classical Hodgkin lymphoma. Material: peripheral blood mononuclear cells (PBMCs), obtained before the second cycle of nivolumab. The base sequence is TGTGCCAGCATCGTATCGAACATGGGTGGGGAGCAGTACTTC. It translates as CASIVSNMGGEQYF.